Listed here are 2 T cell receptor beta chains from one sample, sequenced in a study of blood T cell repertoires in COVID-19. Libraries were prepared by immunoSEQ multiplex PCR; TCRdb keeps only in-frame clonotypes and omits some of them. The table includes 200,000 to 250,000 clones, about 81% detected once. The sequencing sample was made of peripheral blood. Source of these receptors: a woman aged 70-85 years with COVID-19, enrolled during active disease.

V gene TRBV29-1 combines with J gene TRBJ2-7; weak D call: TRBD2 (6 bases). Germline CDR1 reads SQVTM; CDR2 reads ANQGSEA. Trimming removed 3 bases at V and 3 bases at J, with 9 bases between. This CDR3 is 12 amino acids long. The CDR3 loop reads CSVEQGGYEQYF. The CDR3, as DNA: TGCAGCGTTGAGCAGGGAGGCTACGAGCAGTACTTC.

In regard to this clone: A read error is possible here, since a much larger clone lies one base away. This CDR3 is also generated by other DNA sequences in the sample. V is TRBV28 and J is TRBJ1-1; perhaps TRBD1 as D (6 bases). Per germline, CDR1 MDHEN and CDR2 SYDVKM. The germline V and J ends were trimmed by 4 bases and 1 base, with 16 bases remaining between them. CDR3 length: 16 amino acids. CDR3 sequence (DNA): TGTGCCAGCAGTTCATTGACAGGAGTAGGGAACACTGAAGCTTTCTTT. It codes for CASSSLTGVGNTEAFF.